This T cell receptor (beta chain) originates from a study of T cells after yellow fever vaccination. Looking at the study overall: Preparing low-cell-number fractions relied on SMART-Seq v4 Ultra Low Input. Findings and caveats of the study: The CD4 compartment and the CD8 compartment contained a small share of clonotypes in common. Within FACS-sorted repertoires, abundant clonotypes contaminating from the bulk population could be present.

UMIs were added to TCR cDNA along with a universal primer site when it was made by 5'RACE template switching. Each CDR3 protein gets one entry after TCRdb re-called the 5' RACE reads with MiXCR. This table has approximately 350,000 distinct CDR3 sequences, approximately 10% appearing once. Remarks on this clonotype: Its specificity is unknown.

V lost 4 bases and J lost 7; bases outside the gene matches: 12. CDR3 length: 15 residues. CDR1 is LGHDT, CDR2 YNNKEL, per germline (reference sequence). This chain connects TRBV3-1 to TRBJ2-5; 7 bases map to TRBD1. This clonotype originated in a man younger than 30 who received the YFV17D yellow fever vaccine. This specimen was PBMCs, taken on the day of the first yellow fever vaccination. This CDR3 reads CASSPKGQASRTQYF. CDR3 nucleotide sequence: TGTGCCAGCAGCCCCAAAGGACAGGCTAGTAGGACCCAGTACTTC.